This is a list of T cell receptor beta chains from one sample in a study of cytomegalovirus exposure and HLA in healthy donors. Data came from immunoSEQ multiplex PCR; TCRdb stores just in-frame clones and leaves some out. The sample yields about 150,000 clones, roughly 80% seen once. The sequenced sample consisted of PBMCs. The receptors shown here come from a boy between 2 and 10 years old in good health and CMV-seronegative. CDR3s include the opening cysteine and the closing phenylalanine or tryptophan. A D gene is named only where the DNA matches it firmly. Some rows have no size entry. The others give once, few or many, or a class for an expanded clone.

d_gene	abundance	j_gene	v_gene	CDR3nt	CDR3aa
-	-	TRBJ1-2	TRBV5-1	TGCGCCAGCAGCCTGGGCGCTAACTATGGCTACACCTTC	CASSLGANYGYTF
-	-	TRBJ1-6	TRBV6-4	TGTGCCAGCAGGGCAGGGTTTAGTTCACCCCTCCACTTT	CASRAGFSSPLHF
-	-	TRBJ2-7	TRBV11-3	TGTGCCAGCAGCTTAGAACAGGTAGAGTCCTACGAGCAGTACTTC	CASSLEQVESYEQYF
-	few	TRBJ1-2	TRBV4-2	TGTGCCAGCAGCGTCGACGGGAACTATGGCTACACCTTC	CASSVDGNYGYTF
-	-	TRBJ2-2	TRBV7-9	TGTGCCAGCAGCCCCGCCTGGGGGCGCGACGAGAACGGGGAGCTGTTTTTT	CASSPAWGRDENGELFF
-	-	TRBJ2-7	TRBV6-1	TGTGCCAGCAGTATCAGGGGTTACGAGCAGTACTTC	CASSIRGYEQYF
-	-	TRBJ2-4	TRBV6-1	TGTGCCAGCAAAACCTACAAGGGGAACATTCAGTACTTC	CASKTYKGNIQYF
-	-	TRBJ2-1	TRBV4-3	TGCGCCAGCAGCCAAGAAACCCTCTCGCGGGCGCAGCAGTTCTTC	CASSQETLSRAQQFF
-	-	TRBJ2-3	TRBV2	TGTGCCAGCAGTGACCCTATGAATACGCAGTATTTT	CASSDPMNTQYF
-	-	TRBJ2-1	TRBV7-9	TGTTCCAGCAGCCGGGGAAAGGGCAGATCGGGCAATGAGCAGTTCTTC	CSSSRGKGRSGNEQFF
TRBD1	-	TRBJ2-5	TRBV5-4	TGTGCCAGCAGCTTCGACAGGGGGGAGGGAGAGACCCAGTACTTC	CASSFDRGEGETQYF
-	-	TRBJ2-3	TRBV4-3	TGCGCCAGCAGCCAAGACAGGGGTTTTACGACAGATACGCAGTATTTT	CASSQDRGFTTDTQYF
-	-	TRBJ2-2	TRBV28	TGTGCCAGCAGATTTAGGGGCCTATCCAACACCGGGGAGCTGTTTTTT	CASRFRGLSNTGELFF
TRBD1	-	TRBJ2-7	TRBV6-1	TGTGCCAGCAGTGAGGGGCGGTGGACAGGGTCGGAGTCCGAGCAGTACTTC	CASSEGRWTGSESEQYF
-	-	TRBJ2-1	TRBV7-6	TGTGCCAGCAGCTTACCCCGCTGGCGAGCGAACGGGGGCAATGAGCAGTTCTTC	CASSLPRWRANGGNEQFF
-	-	TRBJ2-5	TRBV6-5	TGTGCCAGCAGCCGACAAATACAAGAGACCCAGTACTTC	CASSRQIQETQYF
TRBD1	-	TRBJ1-5	TRBV28	TGTGCCAGCAGTCCTCGACAGGGACATAGCAATCAGCCCCAGCATTTT	CASSPRQGHSNQPQHF
-	-	TRBJ2-5	TRBV28	TGTGCCAGCAGTTACTTAGCGGACCCAGGGGAGACCCAGTACTTC	CASSYLADPGETQYF
-	-	TRBJ2-1	TRBV7-9	TGTGCCAGCAGCACGATCCAGGGGCGGAATGAGCAGTTCTTC	CASSTIQGRNEQFF
TRBD2	few	TRBJ2-1	TRBV5-1	TGCGCCAGCAGCTTGGGACTAGCGGGAGGGCGTGAGCAGTTCTTC	CASSLGLAGGREQFF
-	-	TRBJ1-1	TRBV19	TGTGCCAGTAACCCGACAGTCGGAAGGGCTGAAGCTTTCTTT	CASNPTVGRAEAFF
TRBD1	-	TRBJ1-3	TRBV19	TGTGCCAGTAGTTTGACAGGGGACGAAAACACCATATATTTT	CASSLTGDENTIYF
-	few	TRBJ2-3	TRBV15	TGTGCCACCAGCAGAGTTCGGGGGGCCGGCACAGATACGCAGTATTTT	CATSRVRGAGTDTQYF
TRBD1	-	TRBJ1-1	TRBV29-1	TGCAGCACTGGACAGGGGATGAACACTGAAGCTTTCTTT	CSTGQGMNTEAFF
-	-	TRBJ1-2	TRBV9	TGTGCCAGCAGCTCTACCGGGGGGGTAAGGAGCGGCTACACCTTC	CASSSTGGVRSGYTF
-	-	TRBJ2-7	TRBV6-1	TGTGCCAGCAGTGGGGCGTGGACAGCCCCGGGCTACGAGCAGTACTTC	CASSGAWTAPGYEQYF
TRBD2	-	TRBJ2-7	TRBV29-1	TGCAGCGTTACTAGCGGGAGCCAGCCCGAGCAGCACTTC	CSVTSGSQPEQHF
TRBD1	-	TRBJ2-7	TRBV14	TGTGCCAGCAGCTCCGGGACAGGGATCTACGAGCAGTACTTC	CASSSGTGIYEQYF
TRBD1	-	TRBJ1-6	TRBV15	TGTGCCACCAGCAGACGGGACAGTAATTCACCCCTCCACTTT	CATSRRDSNSPLHF
TRBD1	-	TRBJ1-2	TRBV5-4	TGTGCCAGCAGCTCCTGGGACAGGAGTGCTAACTATGGCTACACCTTC	CASSSWDRSANYGYTF
TRBD1	-	TRBJ2-1	TRBV9	TGTGCCAGCAGCGCGACAGGGCCAAGGGGCAATGAGCAGTTCTTC	CASSATGPRGNEQFF
TRBD1	-	TRBJ1-2	TRBV10-3	TGTGCCATCAGTGTGGCAGGGGGCGCCGGGGGTTGGAACTATGGCTACACCTTC	CAISVAGGAGGWNYGYTF
-	-	TRBJ1-1	TRBV6-5	TGTGCCAGCAGTAGGACAGCGAACACTGAAGCTTTCTTT	CASSRTANTEAFF
-	-	TRBJ2-2	TRBV9	TGTGCCAGCAGCGTAGGGCAGTCGAACACCGGGGAGCTGTTTTTT	CASSVGQSNTGELFF
TRBD1	-	TRBJ2-7	TRBV7-9	TGTTCCAGCAGCTTAGCACAGGGGCCCGAGCAGTACTTC	CSSSLAQGPEQYF
-	-	TRBJ2-5	TRBV13	TGTGCCAGCAGCTTTGGGCGCGGGGAGACCCAGTACTTC	CASSFGRGETQYF
TRBD1	-	TRBJ1-1	TRBV19	TGTGCCAGCAGGGGGGTCACTGAAGCTTTCTTT	CASRGVTEAFF
-	-	TRBJ2-2	TRBV4-3	TGCGCCAGCAGCCCACGCGGTACCGGGGAGCTGTTTTTT	CASSPRGTGELFF
-	-	TRBJ2-7	TRBV10-3	TGTGCCATCAGTGAGTCGGAAGCCCCGGGCGAGCAGTACTTC	CAISESEAPGEQYF
-	-	TRBJ1-2	TRBV5-1	TGCGCCAGCAGCTTTTTTACGGGACAAAATAACTATGGCTACACCTTC	CASSFFTGQNNYGYTF
TRBD1	-	TRBJ2-6	TRBV6-1	TGTGCCAGCAGTGAAAGCGCCGGGACAGTCAACGTCCTGACTTTC	CASSESAGTVNVLTF
-	-	TRBJ1-3	TRBV9	TGTGCCAGCAGCCCCGATGCCTCGTTGAGCTCTGGAAACACCATATATTTT	CASSPDASLSSGNTIYF
-	-	TRBJ2-7	TRBV15	TGTGCCACCCGGCCCCAGGAAGGTCCCTACGAGCAGTACTTC	CATRPQEGPYEQYF
TRBD2	-	TRBJ2-5	TRBV5-4	TGTGCCAGCAGCTTGGCCCCGCGGGGGGGCCTCGAGACCCAGTACTTC	CASSLAPRGGLETQYF
-	-	TRBJ1-4	TRBV9	TGTGCCAGCAGCCCCTACTGGGGGCGCGTTGAAAAACTGTTTTTT	CASSPYWGRVEKLFF
-	once	TRBJ2-1	TRBV9	TGTGCCAGCAGCGCAGACTACAATGAGCAGTTCTTC	CASSADYNEQFF
TRBD1	-	TRBJ1-1	TRBV6-6	TGTGCCAGCAGTTATCACCGGGACAGGGGTAGCACTGAAGCTTTCTTT	CASSYHRDRGSTEAFF
TRBD2	-	TRBJ2-7	TRBV14	TGTGCCAGCAGCCAAGTGGGAGCGGGAGCTTACGAGCAGTACTTC	CASSQVGAGAYEQYF
-	once	TRBJ2-7	TRBV6-5	TGTGCCAGCAGTTCGCGTGGAGGGAGACGGTACGAGCAGTACTTC	CASSSRGGRRYEQYF
-	-	TRBJ2-7	TRBV7-2	TGTGCCAGCAGCTTAGAGAGACTACCCGCCTACGAGCAGTACTTC	CASSLERLPAYEQYF
-	-	TRBJ1-3	TRBV30	TGTGCCCGGAAATTACAGGGAACTGGAAACACCATATATTTT	CARKLQGTGNTIYF
TRBD2	-	TRBJ2-2	TRBV10-1	TGCGCCAGCAGTGATCAGCGGGAGGTGACCGGGGAGCTGTTTTTT	CASSDQREVTGELFF
-	few	TRBJ1-1	TRBV6-1	TGTGCCAGCAGTGAAGAGGGGGGGGGAGTTTGGACTGAAGCTTTCTTT	CASSEEGGGVWTEAFF
-	-	TRBJ2-1	TRBV5-6	TGTGCCAGCAGCTTTGATGTGTTTGCCGGGTACGGCGAGCAGTTCTTC	CASSFDVFAGYGEQFF
TRBD2	-	TRBJ2-6	TRBV6-5	TGTGCCAGCAGTTACTCGGGAGGGGCTGGGGCCAACGTCCTGACTTTC	CASSYSGGAGANVLTF
TRBD1	many	TRBJ1-6	TRBV30	TGTGCCTGGAGTGTACCCGGACAGGATAATTCACCCCTCCACTTT	CAWSVPGQDNSPLHF
-	once	TRBJ1-2	TRBV11-2	TGTGCCAGCAGCCAACAGCAGACCTATGGCTACACCTTC	CASSQQQTYGYTF
-	-	TRBJ2-7	TRBV9	TGTGCCAGCAGCGTAGGCGGCCCCTCCTACGAGCAGTACTTC	CASSVGGPSYEQYF
-	-	TRBJ2-2	TRBV28	TGTGCCACGCACCACAGGGCTAATACCGCCGGGGAGCTGTTTTTT	CATHHRANTAGELFF
TRBD2	-	TRBJ2-1	TRBV28	TGTGCCAGCAGTTTCAGACTAGCGGGAGATGAGCAGTTCTTC	CASSFRLAGDEQFF